Below, 13 T cell receptor beta chains from the same sample are listed, as sequenced in a study of cytomegalovirus exposure and HLA in healthy donors. 13 Jbeta primers and 60 Vbeta primers were used for the PCR. Profiled with immunoSEQ multiplex PCR; TCRdb holds only in-frame clones, not every one. The sample lists around 150,000 clones; about four fifths were seen once. The sequencing input was PBMCs. These receptors were obtained from a woman under 40 in good health and CMV-seropositive.

The chain carries TRBV19 and TRBJ1-5; maybe TRBD1 (5 bases). The CDR3 is made up of 15 amino acids. With 5 bases removed from V and 1 base from J, the gap between germline ends came to 12 bases. Per germline, CDR1 LNHDA and CDR2 SQIVND (reference sequence). The CDR3 bases are TGTGCCAGTAGTTGGCAAGGGGTCAGCAATCAGCCCCAGCATTTT. Its protein is CASSWQGVSNQPQHF.

The chain has TRBV10-3 and TRBJ1-1, with a tentative D call TRBD1 (6 bases). Between the trimmed V and J ends, which lost 9 bases and 1 base, there was a span of 12 bases. The CDR3 is made up of 13 amino acids. Germline V gene sequence: CDR1 ENHRY, CDR2 SYGVKD. CDR3 DNA sequence: TGTGCCATAGAATCGGACAGGAACACTGAAGCTTTCTTT. This translates into CAIESDRNTEAFF.

J is TRBJ1-1 and V is TRBV7-9; D is ambiguous. CDR3 length equals 12 residues. Germline V gives CDR1 SEHNR, CDR2 FQNEAQ (reference sequence). The V end was cut by 6 bases, the J end by 10 bases, with 15 bases between. CDR3 amino acids: CASSEGTAGAFF. The CDR3 DNA is TGTGCCAGCAGTGAGGGAACAGCAGGAGCTTTCTTT. The full variable domain, in which reference TRBV7-9 and TRBJ1-1 provide the parts outside the CDR3, is DTGVSQNPRHKITKRGQNVTFRCDPISEHNRLYWYRQTLGQGPEFLTYFQNEAQLEKSRLLSDRFSAERPKGSFSTLEIQRTEQGDSAMYLCASSEGTAGAFFGQGTRLTVV.

This rearrangement joins TRBV28 to TRBJ2-3; maybe TRBD1 (5 bases). Germline V gene sequence: CDR1 MDHEN, CDR2 SYDVKM. The V end was cut by 3 bases, the J end by 13 bases, with 14 bases between. There are 12 residues in the CDR3. CDR3: CASSFGVTDEYF. CDR3 sequence (DNA): TGTGCCAGCAGTTTTGGTGTGACAGATGAGTATTTT.

The V gene is TRBV7-2, the J gene TRBJ2-1, with 13 positions matching TRBD2. The trim removed 6 bases at V and 5 bases at J, leaving 4 bases unmatched. Germline assignment: CDR1 SGHTA and CDR2 FQGNSA. This CDR3 has 15 residues. This CDR3 reads CASRYGTSGDNEQFF. In nucleotides, the CDR3 is TGTGCCAGCAGATATGGGACTAGCGGGGACAATGAGCAGTTCTTC.

This chain connects TRBV29-1 to TRBJ2-1; maybe TRBD2 (6 bases). Between the trimmed V and J ends, which lost 1 base and 4 bases, there was a span of 23 bases. Germline CDR1 reads SQVTM; CDR2 reads ANQGSEA. The CDR3 length is 18 residues. For the CDR3, the DNA is TGCAGCGTTGAAGGTGGTTGGGGAGGTACAATCGGGTACAATGAGCAGTTCTTC. Translating it yields CSVEGGWGGTIGYNEQFF.

The rearrangement links TRBV7-2 to TRBJ1-1, with TRBD1 as a possible D gene (5 bases). Per germline, CDR1 SGHTA and CDR2 FQGNSA. The CDR3 loop spans 14 amino acids. The V end lost 3 bases, the J end lost 1 base, and 9 bases lay between the germline ends. CDR3 residues: CASSFDDRNTEAFF. CDR3 DNA sequence: TGTGCCAGCAGCTTCGACGACAGGAACACTGAAGCTTTCTTT.

The CDR3 here is CASSSLAGAGVTDTQYF. The CDR3, as DNA: TGTGCCAGCAGCTCCTTAGCGGGGGCCGGGGTCACAGATACGCAGTATTTT. The chain is built from TRBV7-2 and TRBJ2-3; TRBD2 matches at 9 bases. The CDR3 covers 17 residues. Germline values: CDR1 SGHTA, CDR2 FQGNSA. J was trimmed by 2 bases and V by 4 bases; bases with no gene match: 10.

This chain connects TRBV11-3 to TRBJ2-3; D may be TRBD1 (6 bases). The CDR3 spans 12 residues. The germline V gene has CDR1 SGHNT and CDR2 YENEEA. V gave up 3 bases and J gave up 6 bases, with 7 bases separating them. CDR3 loop: CASSFTGDTQYF. The CDR3 DNA follows: TGTGCCAGCAGCTTCACAGGGGATACGCAGTATTTT.

This clone was seen a handful of times. The rearrangement links TRBV6-6 to TRBJ1-1; D is undetermined. The CDR3 contains 14 residues. Per the germline V gene, CDR1 is MNHNY and CDR2 is SVGAGI (reference sequence). Trimming shortened V by 2 bases and J by 1 base, and 8 bases separated the two germline ends. CDR3 amino acids: CASSYEGANTEAFF. CDR3 coding DNA: TGTGCCAGCAGTTACGAGGGCGCGAACACTGAAGCTTTCTTT.

This sequence joins TRBV4-1 and TRBJ1-1; 11 bases match TRBD1. CDR3 length: 18 amino acids. Germline V gene data show CDR1 as MGHRA and CDR2 as YSYEKL. The V segment lost 6 bases and the J segment 3 bases; nucleotides outside the gene matches: 15. DNA of the CDR3: TGCGCCAGCAGTCAGGACAGGGGGCTTTTCGGGAGGTACACTGAAGCTTTCTTT. It translates to CASSQDRGLFGRYTEAFF.

The chain joins TRBV29-1 to TRBJ2-7; 8 bases line up with TRBD2. CDR3 length equals 11 residues. Germline CDR1 SQVTM, CDR2 ANQGSEA. V gave up 3 bases and J gave up 7 bases; unmatched junction bases: 2. The CDR3 DNA reads as TGCAGCGTTGATCGGGGGGGAGAGCAGTACTTC. Translating gives CSVDRGGEQYF.

The chain links TRBV6-1 to TRBJ2-3, with a weak D call TRBD1 (5 bases). The CDR3 runs to 14 residues. Germline V gives CDR1 MNHNS, CDR2 SASEGT. Deletions cut 1 base from V and 6 bases from J, with 11 bases between. The CDR3 here is CASSEGWGMDTQYF. The CDR3 DNA reads TGTGCCAGCAGTGAAGGGTGGGGCATGGATACGCAGTATTTT.